These 27 T cell receptor beta chains came from one sample sequenced in a study of blood T cell repertoires in COVID-19. Method: immunoSEQ multiplex PCR; TCRdb's copy keeps in-frame clones and lacks some. Seen here are hundreds of thousands of clones, 87% observed once, and the top ten hold about 2%. Sequencing used peripheral blood. The receptors here all came from a woman in her forties or fifties who had recovered from COVID-19.

The rearrangement links TRBV7-3 to TRBJ2-1; 8 bases match TRBD1. The CDR3 has 16 amino acids. Trimming took 1 base from V and 9 from J; bases not matched to a gene: 11. Germline CDR1 and CDR2: SGHTA and FQGTGA. CDR3 coding DNA: TGTGCCAGCAGCTTAATGTCGACAGGGGTTGAGTCTGAGCAGTTCTTC. Its protein is CASSLMSTGVESEQFF.

The chain joins TRBV5-1 to TRBJ2-3, with a tentative D call TRBD1 (6 bases). Germline V gene lookup returns CDR1 SGHRS and CDR2 YFSETQ. This CDR3 spans 15 amino acids. The ends were cut back, 2 bases at V and 3 bases at J, with 13 bases in the middle. CDR3 in amino acids: CASSLATGLTDTQYF. In DNA form, the CDR3 reads TGCGCCAGCAGCTTAGCTACAGGGTTGACAGATACGCAGTATTTT.

This chain uses TRBV9 with TRBJ2-7, with D unresolved. The length of the CDR3 is 14 residues. In germline, CDR1 is SGDLS, CDR2 YYNGEE. V lost 0 bases and J 2 bases, leaving 9 bases between the germline ends. The CDR3 reads CASSVVPRTYEQYF. CDR3 in DNA: TGTGCCAGCAGCGTAGTCCCCAGAACCTACGAGCAGTACTTC.

This rearrangement joins TRBV18 to TRBJ1-6, with D possibly TRBD1 on 5 matching bases. This CDR3 is 16 amino acids long. From germline, CDR1 is KGHSH and CDR2 LQKENI. Trimming took off 3 bases at V and 0 bases at J, with 9 bases between the two ends. The CDR3 coding sequence is TGTGCCAGCTCACCTTCCGACAGCTCCTATAATTCACCCCTCCACTTT. As protein: CASSPSDSSYNSPLHF.

The J gene is TRBJ2-5, the V gene TRBV2, with D tentatively TRBD1 (5 bases). Germline V gene lookup returns CDR1 SNHLY and CDR2 FYNNEI. V lost 8 bases to trimming and J lost 0 bases, with 7 bases between them. The length of the CDR3 is 12 residues. The CDR3 spells CASHRYQETQYF. The CDR3 nucleotides read TGTGCCAGCCACAGGTACCAAGAGACCCAGTACTTC.

V usage is TRBV7-2 and J usage is TRBJ1-5; TRBD1 matches 7 bases. The ends lost 3 bases at V and 6 bases at J; junction bases unmatched: 2. Germline CDR1 reads SGHTA; CDR2 reads FQGNSA. The CDR3 loop spans 13 amino acids. In DNA form, the CDR3 reads TGTGCCAGCAGCTTGGCAGGGGGTCAGCCCCAGCATTTT. Protein product: CASSLAGGQPQHF.

Details on this clone: At one boundary the junction diverges from the germline segment, which might be a read error. This chain joins TRBV27 and TRBJ1-1; D perhaps matches TRBD1 (5 bases). Germline V lookup: CDR1 MNHEY, CDR2 SMNVEV (reference sequence). The CDR3 consists of 14 residues. The CDR3 coding sequence is TGTGCCAGCCGTTTGGGGGGGGTAAACACTGAAGCTTTCTTT. Translation gives CASRLGGVNTEAFF.

V usage is TRBV7-3 and J usage is TRBJ2-1, with a tentative D call TRBD2 (5 bases). Germline CDR1 SGHTA, CDR2 FQGTGA. There are 14 residues in the CDR3. Trimming took off 1 base at V and 7 bases at J, with 11 bases between the two ends. Here the CDR3 reads CASSLSGGGNEQFF. The CDR3 DNA follows: TGTGCCAGCAGCTTAAGTGGAGGAGGTAATGAGCAGTTCTTC. The whole variable domain, remainder taken from reference TRBV7-3 and TRBJ2-1, is GAGVSQTPSNKVTEKGKYVELRCDPISGHTALYWYRQSLGQGPEFLIYFQGTGAADDSGLPNDRFFAVRPEGSVSTLKIQRTERGDSAVYLCASSLSGGGNEQFFGPGTRLTVL.

The chain links TRBV7-2 to TRBJ2-7, with 7 bases matching TRBD1. CDR1 and CDR2 (germline): SGHTA, FQGNSA. Unmatched junction bases numbered 3, after V lost 2 bases and J lost 2 bases. The CDR3 contains 14 residues. CDR3 sequence reads: CASSLRQGPYEQYF. In DNA form, the CDR3 reads TGTGCCAGCAGCTTAAGACAGGGCCCCTACGAGCAGTACTTC.

This sequence joins TRBV27 and TRBJ1-2; D is perhaps TRBD1 (5 bases). The CDR3 sequence is 15 residues long. Trimming cost V 4 bases and J 1 base, with 13 bases left between them. Per the germline V gene, CDR1 is MNHEY and CDR2 is SMNVEV (reference sequence). The CDR3 bases are TGTGCCAGCAGTTACCGGCAGGGATATAACTATGGCTACACCTTC. This encodes CASSYRQGYNYGYTF.

This chain connects TRBV9 to TRBJ1-5; D is perhaps TRBD1 (6 bases). Trimming took 4 bases from V and 2 from J, leaving 10 bases between them. The CDR3 has 14 residues. The V gene's germline CDR1 is SGDLS and CDR2 YYNGEE. The CDR3 reads CASSLQGGNQPQHF. CDR3 bases: TGTGCCAGCAGCCTACAGGGTGGCAATCAGCCCCAGCATTTT. Drawing the rest from reference TRBV9 and TRBJ1-5, the complete variable domain is DSGVTQTPKHLITATGQRVTLRCSPRSGDLSVYWYQQSLDQGLQFLIQYYNGEERAKGNILERFSAQQFPDLHSELNLSSLELGDSALYFCASSLQGGNQPQHFGDGTRLSIL.

V usage is TRBV9 and J usage is TRBJ1-2; D not resolved. The CDR3 spans 16 residues. The germline V gene encodes CDR1 SGDLS and CDR2 YYNGEE. V lost 0 bases and J 0 bases, leaving 12 bases between the germline ends. CDR3 region: CASSVGAHSPNYGYTF. CDR3 DNA: TGTGCCAGCAGCGTAGGGGCCCACAGCCCTAACTATGGCTACACCTTC.

The chain couples TRBV7-2 to TRBJ1-1, with D unresolved. CDR1 SGHTA and CDR2 FQGNSA come from the germline V gene. The CDR3 consists of 13 residues. Trimming took off 4 bases at V and 0 bases at J, with 6 bases between the two ends. The CDR3 DNA reads as TGTGCCAGCAGCTCACACATGAACACTGAAGCTTTCTTT. Protein: CASSSHMNTEAFF.

The rearrangement joins TRBV6-5 to TRBJ1-2; weak D call: TRBD1 (5 bases). This CDR3 spans 14 amino acids. The germline gives CDR1 MNHEY, CDR2 SVGAGI. Trimming left V 0 bases short and J 3 bases short, with 8 bases between. This CDR3 is CASSYSDSYYGYTF. As DNA, the CDR3 is TGTGCCAGCAGTTACTCTGACAGCTACTATGGCTACACCTTC.

The chain recombines TRBV5-8 with TRBJ1-5, with D uncertain. The V gene's germline CDR1 is SGHTS and CDR2 YDEGEE. The CDR3 length is 17 residues. Trimming pared 0 bases from V and 0 bases from J, leaving 13 bases between. The CDR3 DNA reads TGTGCCAGCAGCTTGGGGGTAAGGCGGATTAGCAATCAGCCCCAGCATTTT. The encoded protein is CASSLGVRRISNQPQHF.

This chain uses TRBV19 with TRBJ1-1; TRBD1 matches 11 bases. Germline CDR1 LNHDA, CDR2 SQIVND (reference sequence). This CDR3 has 15 residues. The trim removed 3 bases at V and 7 bases at J, leaving 7 bases unmatched. CDR3 nucleotide sequence: TGTGCCAGTAGTATTACTGGACAGGGGGCAGGTGAAGCTTTCTTT. This codes for CASSITGQGAGEAFF.

This chain connects TRBV19 to TRBJ1-3; the D is unclear. The CDR3 totals 15 residues. Trimming pared 5 bases from V and 0 bases from J, leaving 11 bases between. The V gene's germline CDR1 is LNHDA and CDR2 SQIVND (reference sequence). CDR3 sequence: CASSLQILSGNTIYF. The CDR3 nucleotides read TGTGCCAGTAGTCTTCAGATCCTCTCTGGAAACACCATATATTTT.

This rearrangement joins TRBV11-2 to TRBJ2-7; 9 bases are a match to TRBD2. CDR1 and CDR2 from the germline V gene are SGHAT and FQNNGV. The CDR3 totals 16 residues. V lost 0 bases to trimming and J lost 7 bases; unmatched junction nucleotides: 10. CDR3 sequence (DNA): TGTGCCAGCAGCTTAGATCGCGCGGGAGGGCCATGGGAGCAGTACTTC. It is translated as CASSLDRAGGPWEQYF.

With respect to this clone: At the DNA level, this CDR3 is encoded by other sequences in the same sample as well. This rearrangement joins TRBV14 to TRBJ2-3; D is uncertain. Germline V gene data show CDR1 as SGHDN and CDR2 as FVKESK. Trimming removed 0 bases from V and 6 bases from J, with 7 bases in between. The CDR3 is 13 residues long. The CDR3 is CASSQDLRDTQYF. CDR3 coding DNA: TGTGCCAGCAGCCAAGATCTGAGGGATACGCAGTATTTT.

The J gene is TRBJ1-2, the V gene TRBV6-6; no reliable D call. V shed 0 bases and J shed 0 bases, with 11 bases lying between them. Germline V lookup: CDR1 MNHNY, CDR2 SVGAGI (reference sequence). CDR3 length equals 16 residues. The CDR3 bases are TGTGCCAGCAGTTACTCCCCAGGATTAGCTAACTATGGCTACACCTTC. Translating gives CASSYSPGLANYGYTF.

The chain joins TRBV15 to TRBJ2-7; 7 positions agree with TRBD1. This CDR3 is built from 15 residues. Trimming took 3 bases from V and 1 from J; bases not matched to a gene: 6. The germline V gene encodes CDR1 LNHNV and CDR2 YYDKDF (reference sequence). The CDR3 loop is CATSRDRILSYEQYF. The DNA for the CDR3 is TGTGCCACCAGCAGGGACAGGATCCTTTCCTACGAGCAGTACTTC. Variable domain in full (rest from reference TRBV15 and TRBJ2-7): DAMVIQNPRYQVTQFGKPVTLSCSQTLNHNVMYWYQQKSSQAPKLLFHYYDKDFNNEADTPDNFQSRRPNTSFCFLDIRSPGLGDTAMYLCATSRDRILSYEQYFGPGTRLTVT.

The sample holds one count of this clone. In DNA, the CDR3 is TGTGCCAGCAGAATCCAGGGGGCGCGTACCTCCGAGCAGTACTTC. It specifies CASRIQGARTSEQYF. The gene calls are TRBV6-5 and TRBJ2-7; TRBD1 matches 8 bases. This CDR3 region has 15 residues. Germline trimming cut 6 bases from V and 6 bases from J; bases unmatched to any gene: 13. From germline, CDR1 is MNHEY and CDR2 SVGAGI.

The chain uses TRBV2 and TRBJ2-3; 8 nucleotides align to TRBD2. The CDR3 contains 15 residues. Germline V lookup: CDR1 SNHLY, CDR2 FYNNEI. The ends lost 4 bases at V and 3 bases at J; junction bases unmatched: 6. The CDR3 coding sequence is TGTGCCAGCAGTGGTCAGCGGGGGAGTACAGATACGCAGTATTTT. Its protein product is CASSGQRGSTDTQYF.

This chain joins TRBV3-1 (or the pseudogene TRBV3-2) and TRBJ2-2, with TRBD1 as a possible D gene (7 bases). From germline, CDR1 is LGHDT and CDR2 YNNKEL (reference sequence). V lost 4 bases, J lost 6 bases, and 18 bases lay in between. The CDR3 sequence is 16 residues long. CDR3: CASSPWGAGGSGELFF. CDR3 sequence (DNA): TGTGCCAGCAGCCCGTGGGGGGCAGGGGGATCCGGGGAGCTGTTTTTT.

The chain has TRBV13 and TRBJ2-7; TRBD1 agrees at 11 bases. The CDR3 sequence is 14 residues long. Germline V CDR1 and CDR2: PRHDT, FYEKMQ (reference sequence). V lost 5 bases to trimming and J lost 3 bases; unmatched junction nucleotides: 3. CDR3 in DNA: TGTGCCAGCAGCCCCGGGACAGGGGGCTACGAGCAGTACTTC. As protein: CASSPGTGGYEQYF.

This clone was seen once. CDR3 sequence (DNA): TGTGCCAGCAGCCTAAGCGGGACGTACAATGAGCAGTTCTTC. This codes for CASSLSGTYNEQFF. The chain uses TRBV5-4 and TRBJ2-1, with 7 bases identical to TRBD2. CDR3 length: 14 residues. V gave up 4 bases and J gave up 4 bases; unmatched junction bases: 5. Germline-derived CDR1 and CDR2 are SGHNT and YYREEE (reference sequence).

The chain is built from TRBV21-1 and TRBJ1-1; the table calls TRBD1, which could not be checked here. TRBV21-1 counts as a pseudogene. The CDR3 runs 15 residues. The CDR3 nucleotides read TGTGCCAGCAGCAAAGGCAGGGGGGCGAGAACTGAAGCTTTCTTT. Translating it yields CASSKGRGARTEAFF.